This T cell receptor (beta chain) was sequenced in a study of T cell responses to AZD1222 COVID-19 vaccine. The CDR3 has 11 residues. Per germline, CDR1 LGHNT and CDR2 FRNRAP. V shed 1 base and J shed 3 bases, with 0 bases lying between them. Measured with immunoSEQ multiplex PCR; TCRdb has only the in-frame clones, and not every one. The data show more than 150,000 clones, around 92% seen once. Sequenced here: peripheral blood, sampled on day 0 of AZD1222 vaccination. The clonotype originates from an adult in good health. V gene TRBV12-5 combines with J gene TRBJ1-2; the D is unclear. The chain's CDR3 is CASGLDYGYTF. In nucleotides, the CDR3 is TGTGCTAGTGGTTTGGACTATGGCTACACCTTC.